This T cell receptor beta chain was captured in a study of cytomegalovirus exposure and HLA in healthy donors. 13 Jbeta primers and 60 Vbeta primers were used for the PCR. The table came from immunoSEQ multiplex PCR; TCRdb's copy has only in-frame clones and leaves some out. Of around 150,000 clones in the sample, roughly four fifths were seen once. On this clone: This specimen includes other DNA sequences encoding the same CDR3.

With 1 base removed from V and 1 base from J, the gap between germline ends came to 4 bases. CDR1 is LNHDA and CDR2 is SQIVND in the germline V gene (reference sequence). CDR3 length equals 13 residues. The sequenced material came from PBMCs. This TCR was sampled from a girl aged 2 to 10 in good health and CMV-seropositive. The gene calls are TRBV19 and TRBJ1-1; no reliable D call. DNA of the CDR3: TGTGCCAGTAGTATAGGAGGGAACACTGAAGCTTTCTTT. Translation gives CASSIGGNTEAFF.